This TCR beta chain emerged from a study of T cell responses to AZD1222 COVID-19 vaccine. Study-wide results and limits: Donors were chiefly white British, with a greater number of females, and clonal diversity was perhaps underestimated. Reports indicate that nearly half of spike-specific TCRs are directed at unmutated variant regions.

As to this clone: No antigen is known for it.

The V gene's germline CDR1 is WNHNN and CDR2 SYGVQD (reference sequence). V lost 2 bases and J lost 3, with 14 bases in between. The CDR3 runs to 17 residues. Profiled with immunoSEQ multiplex PCR; TCRdb holds only in-frame clones, not every one. The sample records about 120,000 clones, roughly 91% being singletons. The J gene is TRBJ2-6, the V gene TRBV10-1, with D possibly TRBD2 on 5 matching bases. The sequencing here drew on peripheral blood, taken 28 days after the second AZD1222 dose. The clonotype comes from an adult who received the AZD1222 COVID-19 vaccine. In nucleotides, the CDR3 is TGCGCCAGCAGTGAGCTCTTGTACGGAGGTGGGGCCAACGTCCTGACTTTC. Residues: CASSELLYGGGANVLTF.